This paragraph covers one T cell receptor beta chain sequence. The antigen is undetermined. This sample is part of a study of cytomegalovirus exposure and HLA in healthy donors. Study summary: HLA-typed donors contributed about 85 million unique TCRs, which were held in an early data release. Among the 370 or so donors who were genotyped, around 77% fell in the genetic ancestry cluster that is associated with self-reported Caucasian donors. Study-wide results and caveats: In vitro testing confirmed a few CMV-associated chains as specific for CMV antigens.

The PCR was carried out with 60 Vbeta primers and 13 Jbeta primers. Authors' data handling: The count from a later analysis was about 80 million unique TCR beta chains, 9 million to 12 million of them shared. Profiled with immunoSEQ multiplex PCR; TCRdb holds only in-frame clones, not every one. The V and J calls and clone size come from that table; D and trimming were worked out from the DNA. The sample consists of about 180,000 clones, roughly 85% of them appearing once. The CDR3 loop spans 15 amino acids. V was clipped by 6 bases and J by 2 bases, with 16 bases between them. Germline V gene data show CDR1 as LNHDA and CDR2 as SQIVND (reference sequence).

The chain links TRBV19 to TRBJ2-5; the D gene is possibly TRBD2 (5 bases). The sequence was obtained from a man in his forties in good health and CMV-seropositive. Specimen: PBMCs. CDR3 DNA: TGTGCCAGTAGCCCCGGGCGGCGGGTACAAGAGACCCAGTACTTC. It specifies CASSPGRRVQETQYF.